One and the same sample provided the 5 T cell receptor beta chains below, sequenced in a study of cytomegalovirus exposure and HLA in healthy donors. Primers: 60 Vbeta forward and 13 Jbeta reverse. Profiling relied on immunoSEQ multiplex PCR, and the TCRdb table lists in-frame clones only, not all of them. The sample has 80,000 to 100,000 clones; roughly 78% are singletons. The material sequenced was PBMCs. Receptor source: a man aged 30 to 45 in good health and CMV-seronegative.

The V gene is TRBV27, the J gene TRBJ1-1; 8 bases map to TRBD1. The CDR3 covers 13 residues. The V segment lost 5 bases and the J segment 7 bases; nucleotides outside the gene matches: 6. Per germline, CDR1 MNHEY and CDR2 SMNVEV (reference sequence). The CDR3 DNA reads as TGTGCCAGCAGTCTAGGACAGGGAGGTGAAGCTTTCTTT. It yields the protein CASSLGQGGEAFF.

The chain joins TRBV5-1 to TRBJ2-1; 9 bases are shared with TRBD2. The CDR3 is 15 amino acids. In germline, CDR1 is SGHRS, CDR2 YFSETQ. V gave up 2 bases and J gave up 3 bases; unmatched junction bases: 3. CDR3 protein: CASSFGLANYNEQFF. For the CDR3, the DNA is TGCGCCAGCAGCTTCGGACTAGCGAACTACAATGAGCAGTTCTTC.

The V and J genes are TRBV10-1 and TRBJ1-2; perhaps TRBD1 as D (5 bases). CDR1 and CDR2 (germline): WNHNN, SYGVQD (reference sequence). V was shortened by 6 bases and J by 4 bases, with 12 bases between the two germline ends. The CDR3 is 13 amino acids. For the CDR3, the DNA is TGCGCCAGCAGCGACAGTGGGGTCTATGGCTACACCTTC. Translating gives CASSDSGVYGYTF.

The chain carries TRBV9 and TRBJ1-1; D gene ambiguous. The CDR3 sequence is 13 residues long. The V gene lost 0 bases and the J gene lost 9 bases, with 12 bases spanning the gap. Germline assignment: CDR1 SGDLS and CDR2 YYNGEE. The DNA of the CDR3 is TGTGCCAGCAGCGTAGACAGCGGTGAAAAAGCTTTCTTT. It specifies CASSVDSGEKAFF.

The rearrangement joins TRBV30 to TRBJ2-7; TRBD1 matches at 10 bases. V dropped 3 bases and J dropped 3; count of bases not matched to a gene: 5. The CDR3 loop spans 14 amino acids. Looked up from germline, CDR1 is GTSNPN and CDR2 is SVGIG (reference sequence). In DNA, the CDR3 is TGTGCCTGGAGCGGGACAGGGGACTACTACGAGCAGTACTTC. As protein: CAWSGTGDYYEQYF.